This T cell receptor (beta chain) was retrieved from a study of T cell responses to AZD1222 COVID-19 vaccine. Broader study findings: Spike-specific TCR repertoires showed rising breadth and depth after two AZD1222 doses. Only after the peak T cell response were repertoires sampled. Clonal diversity was possibly underestimated, and the donors were mostly white British, with more females. The reported proportion of spike-specific TCRs targeting unmutated variant regions was nearly half.

Notes on this clone: Its target is not known.

Here immunoSEQ multiplex PCR was the method, and the copy in TCRdb shows in-frame clones only, minus some. The sample yields 120,000 or so clones, over 80% seen once. The trim removed 7 bases at V and 1 base at J, leaving 3 bases unmatched. There are 13 residues in the CDR3. The germline V gene encodes CDR1 MNHEY and CDR2 SVGAGI. This receptor was taken from an adult in good health. Source: peripheral blood, taken on day 0 of AZD1222 vaccination. This chain links TRBV6-5 with TRBJ1-1; 7 bases agree with TRBD1. CDR3 loop: CASTGQPNTEAFF. The DNA for the CDR3 is TGTGCCAGCACGGGACAGCCGAACACTGAAGCTTTCTTT.